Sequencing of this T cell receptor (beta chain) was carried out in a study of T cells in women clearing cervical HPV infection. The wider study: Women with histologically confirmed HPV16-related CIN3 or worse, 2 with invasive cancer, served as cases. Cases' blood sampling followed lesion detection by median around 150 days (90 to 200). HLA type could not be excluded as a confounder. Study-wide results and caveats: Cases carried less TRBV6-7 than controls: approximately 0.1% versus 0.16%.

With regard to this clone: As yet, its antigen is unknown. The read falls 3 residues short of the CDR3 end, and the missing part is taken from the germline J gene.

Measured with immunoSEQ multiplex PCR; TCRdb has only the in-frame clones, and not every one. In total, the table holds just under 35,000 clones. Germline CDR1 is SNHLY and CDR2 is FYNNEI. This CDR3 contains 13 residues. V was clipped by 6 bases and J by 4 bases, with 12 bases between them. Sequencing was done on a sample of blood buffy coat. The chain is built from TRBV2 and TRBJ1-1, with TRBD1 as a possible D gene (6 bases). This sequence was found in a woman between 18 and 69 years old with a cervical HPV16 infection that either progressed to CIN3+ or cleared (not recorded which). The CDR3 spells CASRQGGGTEAFF. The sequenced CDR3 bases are TGTGCCAGCAGACAAGGGGGGGGCACTGAA.